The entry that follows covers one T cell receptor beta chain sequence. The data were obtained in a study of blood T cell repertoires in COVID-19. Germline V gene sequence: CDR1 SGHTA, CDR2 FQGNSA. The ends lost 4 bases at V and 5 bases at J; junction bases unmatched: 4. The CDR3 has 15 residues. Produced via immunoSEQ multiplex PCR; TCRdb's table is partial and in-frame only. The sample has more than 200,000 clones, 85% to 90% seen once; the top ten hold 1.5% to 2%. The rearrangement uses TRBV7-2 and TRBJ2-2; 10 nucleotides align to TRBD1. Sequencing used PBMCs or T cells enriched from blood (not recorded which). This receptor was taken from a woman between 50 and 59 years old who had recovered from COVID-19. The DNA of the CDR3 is TGTGCCAGCAGCTCGGACAGGGGGTGGACCGGGGAGCTGTTTTTT. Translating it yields CASSSDRGWTGELFF. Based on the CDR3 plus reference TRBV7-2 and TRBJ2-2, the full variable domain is GAGVSQSPSNKVTEKGKDVELRCDPISGHTALYWYRQSLGQGLEFLIYFQGNSAPDKSGLPSDRFSAERTGGSVSTLTIQRTQQEDSAVYLCASSSDRGWTGELFFGEGSRLTVL.